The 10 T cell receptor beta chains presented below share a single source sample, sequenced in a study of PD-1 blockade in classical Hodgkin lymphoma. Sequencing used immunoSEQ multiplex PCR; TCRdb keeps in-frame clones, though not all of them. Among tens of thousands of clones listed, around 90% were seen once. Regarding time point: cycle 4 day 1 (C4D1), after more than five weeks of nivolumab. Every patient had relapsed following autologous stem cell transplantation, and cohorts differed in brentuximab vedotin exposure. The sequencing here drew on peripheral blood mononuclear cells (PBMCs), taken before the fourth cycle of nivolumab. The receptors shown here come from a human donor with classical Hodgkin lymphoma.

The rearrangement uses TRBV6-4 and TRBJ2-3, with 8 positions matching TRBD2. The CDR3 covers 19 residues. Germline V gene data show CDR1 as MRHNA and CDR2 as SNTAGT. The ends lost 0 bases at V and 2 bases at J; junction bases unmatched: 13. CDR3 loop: CASSDSRSRGGVFTDTQYF. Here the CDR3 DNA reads TGTGCCAGCAGTGACTCGAGGAGCCGGGGGGGTGTATTCACAGATACGCAGTATTTT.

The CDR3 DNA reads as TGTGCCAGCAACGGACTAGCGGGAGGTGTCGCCTACGAGCAGTACTTC. It translates to CASNGLAGGVAYEQYF. The chain combines TRBV2 with TRBJ2-7; TRBD2 matches at 14 bases. CDR1 is SNHLY and CDR2 is FYNNEI in the germline V gene. The CDR3 sequence is 16 residues long. V gave up 7 bases and J gave up 2 bases; unmatched junction bases: 7. The full variable domain, in which reference TRBV2 and TRBJ2-7 provide the parts outside the CDR3, is EPEVTQTPSHQVTQMGQEVILRCVPISNHLYFYWYRQILGQKVEFLVSFYNNEISEKSEIFDDQFSVERPDGSNFTLKIRSTKLEDSAMYFCASNGLAGGVAYEQYFGPGTRLTVT.

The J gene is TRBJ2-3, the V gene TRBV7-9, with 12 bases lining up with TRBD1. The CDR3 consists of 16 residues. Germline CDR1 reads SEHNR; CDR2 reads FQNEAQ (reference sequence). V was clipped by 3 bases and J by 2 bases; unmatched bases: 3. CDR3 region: CASSLGQGAPTDTQYF. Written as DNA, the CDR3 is TGTGCCAGCAGCTTGGGACAGGGGGCCCCCACAGATACGCAGTATTTT.

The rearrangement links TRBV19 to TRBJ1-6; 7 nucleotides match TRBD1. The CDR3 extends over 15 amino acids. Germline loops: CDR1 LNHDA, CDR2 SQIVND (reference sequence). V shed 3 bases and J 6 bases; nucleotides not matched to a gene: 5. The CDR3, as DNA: TGTGCCAGTAGTATGGAGGGGGCGAGTAATTCACCCCTCCACTTT. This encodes CASSMEGASNSPLHF.

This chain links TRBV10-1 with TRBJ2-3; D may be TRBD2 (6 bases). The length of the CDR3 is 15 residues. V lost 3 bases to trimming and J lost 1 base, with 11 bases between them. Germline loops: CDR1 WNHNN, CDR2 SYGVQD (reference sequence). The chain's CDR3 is CASSEWRGGTDTQYF. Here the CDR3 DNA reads TGCGCCAGCAGTGAATGGCGGGGAGGCACAGATACGCAGTATTTT.

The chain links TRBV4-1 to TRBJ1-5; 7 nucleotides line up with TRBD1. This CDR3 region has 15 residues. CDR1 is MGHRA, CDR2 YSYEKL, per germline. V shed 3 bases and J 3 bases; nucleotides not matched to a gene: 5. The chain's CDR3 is CASSQEDRANQPQHF. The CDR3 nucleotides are TGCGCCAGCAGCCAGGAAGACAGGGCCAATCAGCCCCAGCATTTT.

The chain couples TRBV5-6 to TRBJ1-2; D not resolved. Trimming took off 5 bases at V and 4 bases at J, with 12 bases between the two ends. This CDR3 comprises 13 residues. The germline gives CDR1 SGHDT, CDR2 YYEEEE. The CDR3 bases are TGTGCCAGCAGACGGACGGTGCTCTATGGCTACACCTTC. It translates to CASRRTVLYGYTF. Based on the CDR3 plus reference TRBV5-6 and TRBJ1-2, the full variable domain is DAGVTQSPTHLIKTRGQQVTLRCSPKSGHDTVSWYQQALGQGPQFIFQYYEEEERQRGNFPDRFSGHQFPNYSSELNVNALLLGDSALYLCASRRTVLYGYTFGSGTRLTVV.

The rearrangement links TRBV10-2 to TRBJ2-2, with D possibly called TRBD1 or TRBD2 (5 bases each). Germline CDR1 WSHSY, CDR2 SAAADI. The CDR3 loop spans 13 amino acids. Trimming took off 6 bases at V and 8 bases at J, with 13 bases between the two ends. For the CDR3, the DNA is TGCGCCAGCAGGGACACCTCGGGAGGGGAGCTGTTTTTT. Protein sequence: CASRDTSGGELFF.

This CDR3 reads CASSLLSGGANEQFF. The CDR3 nucleotides are TGTGCCAGCAGCTTATTGTCCGGGGGTGCCAATGAGCAGTTCTTC. The chain has TRBV11-2 and TRBJ2-1, with D possibly TRBD2 on 6 matching bases. V was cut by 2 bases and J by 6 bases, with 14 bases left in between. The CDR3 spans 15 residues. Germline CDR1 reads SGHAT; CDR2 reads FQNNGV.

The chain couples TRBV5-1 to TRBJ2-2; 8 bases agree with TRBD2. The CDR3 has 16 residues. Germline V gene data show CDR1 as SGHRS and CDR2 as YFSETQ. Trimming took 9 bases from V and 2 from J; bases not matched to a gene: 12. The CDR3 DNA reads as TGCGCCACCCCCGACTTAGCGGGAACAAACACCGGGGAGCTGTTTTTT. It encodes CATPDLAGTNTGELFF.